These T cell receptor beta chains were read from a single sample in a study of shared clonotypes between healthy human individuals. TCRdb's table, derived via immunoSEQ multiplex PCR, lists solely in-frame clones and lacks some. This table holds roughly 2,500,000 clones, under 95% found once. Sequenced input: naive CD4+ T cells from PBMCs. The receptors come from a man in his late teens or twenties in good health. Some clones in this sample may be carry-over from other donors' samples. Both conserved end residues are part of each CDR3. D genes are given only for firm matches. Rows may omit the clone size; those that give it use once, few, many or a size class.

j_call	d_call	v_call	clone_size	cdr3_aa	cdr3_nt
TRBJ2-7	NA	TRBV5-1	NA	CASSWVKGSYEQYF	TGCGCCAGCAGCTGGGTGAAGGGCTCCTACGAGCAGTACTTC
TRBJ2-1	NA	TRBV27	once	CASSSPGGWNEQFF	TGTGCCAGCAGTTCCCCCGGCGGCTGGAATGAGCAGTTCTTC
TRBJ2-1	NA	TRBV4-1	NA	CASSQVVRASYNEQFF	TGCGCCAGCAGCCAAGTGGTTCGGGCCTCCTACAATGAGCAGTTCTTC
TRBJ2-5	NA	TRBV4-1	NA	CASSSPGQETQYF	TGCGCCAGCAGCTCCCCAGGTCAAGAGACCCAGTACTTC
TRBJ2-7	TRBD1	TRBV7-2	NA	CASSYLDRIHEQYF	TGTGCCAGCAGCTATTTGGACAGGATCCACGAGCAGTACTTC
TRBJ1-6	NA	TRBV25-1	NA	CASSEAGKDSPLHF	TGTGCCAGCAGTGAAGCCGGGAAGGATTCACCCCTCCACTTT
TRBJ2-1	TRBD2	TRBV27	NA	CASKGLAGGGLSSYNEQFF	TGTGCCAGCAAAGGGCTCGCGGGAGGGGGATTAAGCTCCTACAATGAGCAGTTCTTC
TRBJ2-1	TRBD1	TRBV6-5	once	CASSYPGQGGNEQFF	TGTGCCAGCAGTTATCCGGGACAGGGGGGGAATGAGCAGTTCTTC
TRBJ1-4	NA	TRBV7-2	NA	CASSLRYNEKLFF	TGTGCCAGCAGCCTCAGGTATAATGAAAAACTGTTTTTT
TRBJ2-7	TRBD1	TRBV10-3	NA	CAISRPGQGNSYEQYF	TGTGCCATCAGTCGACCGGGACAGGGGAATTCCTACGAGCAGTACTTC
TRBJ2-1	NA	TRBV6-5	NA	CASSSLATDNEQFF	TGTGCCAGCAGTTCGTTAGCGACCGACAATGAGCAGTTCTTC
TRBJ1-1	TRBD1	TRBV5-1	NA	CASSLGDSRNTEAFF	TGCGCCAGCAGCTTGGGGGACAGTAGGAACACTGAAGCTTTCTTT
TRBJ1-2	NA	TRBV5-1	NA	CASRGGDGYTF	TGCGCCAGCAGGGGAGGGGATGGCTACACCTTC
TRBJ1-2	NA	TRBV9	NA	CASSAALNYGYTF	TGTGCCAGCAGCGCCGCCCTTAACTATGGCTACACCTTC
TRBJ1-5	TRBD1	TRBV27	few	CASNPTGDGQPQHF	TGTGCCAGCAACCCGACAGGGGACGGGCAGCCCCAGCATTTT
TRBJ1-2	NA	TRBV28	NA	CASRIQGLGYTF	TGTGCCAGCAGAATCCAGGGGCTTGGCTACACCTTC
TRBJ1-5	NA	TRBV5-5	NA	CASSLEQFNQPQHF	TGTGCCAGCAGCTTGGAACAGTTCAATCAGCCCCAGCATTTT
TRBJ2-2	NA	TRBV11-2	NA	CASSWVWGELFF	TGTGCCAGCAGCTGGGTTTGGGGGGAGCTGTTTTTT
TRBJ1-4	NA	TRBV7-2	NA	CASSSRTATNEKLFF	TGTGCCAGCAGCTCCAGGACAGCGACTAATGAAAAACTGTTTTTT
TRBJ2-6	NA	TRBV4-2	NA	CASSQERGASGANVLTF	TGTGCCAGCAGCCAAGAGAGAGGGGCATCCGGGGCCAACGTCCTGACTTTC
TRBJ2-7	TRBD1	TRBV10-2	NA	CATSRTGVNEQYF	TGCGCCACGTCAAGGACAGGGGTGAACGAGCAGTACTTC
TRBJ2-2	NA	TRBV5-1	NA	CASTSPPRTGELFF	TGCGCCAGCACCTCCCCTCCGAGGACCGGGGAGCTGTTTTTT
TRBJ1-3	NA	TRBV7-8	NA	CASSSKNPGAGNTIYF	TGTGCCAGCAGCTCCAAAAACCCCGGGGCCGGAAACACCATATATTTT
TRBJ1-5	TRBD1	TRBV28	NA	CASSFRQGAGGNQPQHF	TGTGCCAGCAGTTTTAGGCAGGGGGCCGGTGGAAATCAGCCCCAGCATTTT
TRBJ2-5	TRBD2	TRBV6-1	NA	CASSEYGTSGRGETQYF	TGTGCCAGCAGTGAATACGGGACTAGCGGGAGGGGGGAGACCCAGTACTTC
TRBJ2-2	TRBD2	TRBV9	NA	CASSVGGRVNGELFF	TGTGCCAGCAGCGTAGGTGGGAGGGTTAACGGGGAGCTGTTTTTT
TRBJ2-3	TRBD2	TRBV18	NA	CASSPGLAGDDTQYF	TGTGCCAGCTCACCGGGACTAGCGGGAGACGATACGCAGTATTTT
TRBJ2-5	NA	TRBV2	NA	CASSVPRGEQQYF	TGTGCCAGCAGTGTTCCCAGGGGAGAGCAGCAGTACTTC
TRBJ1-6	NA	TRBV11-3	NA	CASSLEAGAPLHF	TGTGCCAGCAGCTTAGAGGCCGGGGCTCCCCTCCACTTT
TRBJ2-7	TRBD2	TRBV27	NA	CASSLSISASGESYEQYF	TGTGCCAGCAGTTTATCGATATCTGCTAGCGGGGAGTCGTACGAGCAGTACTTC
TRBJ2-7	NA	TRBV11-3	NA	CASSSGGEYEQYF	TGTGCCAGCAGCTCCGGGGGAGAGTACGAGCAGTACTTC
TRBJ2-2	TRBD2	TRBV5-5	NA	CASSSAALAGGTGELFF	TGTGCCAGCAGCTCGGCGGCTCTAGCGGGAGGAACCGGGGAGCTGTTTTTT
TRBJ2-5	TRBD1	TRBV7-2	NA	CATTSGGWEETQYF	TGTGCCACCACTTCAGGGGGTTGGGAAGAGACCCAGTACTTC
TRBJ2-7	TRBD2	TRBV6-5	NA	CASSYLAGGSYEQYF	TGTGCCAGCAGTTACCTAGCGGGAGGGTCCTACGAGCAGTACTTC
TRBJ2-7	NA	TRBV5-1	once	CASSSPSVTYEQYF	TGCGCCAGCAGCTCCCCTTCTGTCACCTACGAGCAGTACTTC
TRBJ1-1	NA	TRBV23-1	NA	CASSPSGPEDDTEAFF	TGCGCCAGCAGTCCCTCGGGGCCCGAGGATGACACTGAAGCTTTCTTT
TRBJ1-1	NA	TRBV10-1	few	CASSDRIGTEAFF	TGCGCCAGCAGTGACAGGATCGGTACTGAAGCTTTCTTT
TRBJ1-1	NA	TRBV6-6	NA	CASSYSPPQNTEAFF	TGTGCCAGCAGTTACTCCCCTCCCCAAAACACTGAAGCTTTCTTT
TRBJ2-1	NA	TRBV27	NA	CASRVSPSSYNEQFF	TGTGCCAGCAGGGTTTCGCCGAGCTCCTACAATGAGCAGTTCTTC
TRBJ2-5	NA	TRBV15	once	CATSRGNREETQYF	TGTGCCACCAGCAGAGGTAACAGGGAAGAGACCCAGTACTTC
TRBJ2-3	NA	TRBV11-1	NA	CASSSGISPDTQYF	TGTGCCAGCAGTTCTGGCATTTCTCCAGATACGCAGTATTTT
TRBJ2-1	NA	TRBV7-9	NA	CASSPRVSSYNEQFF	TGTGCCAGCAGCCCCAGGGTATCCTCCTACAATGAGCAGTTCTTC
TRBJ2-3	NA	TRBV5-1	NA	CASSLPTDRGDTQYF	TGCGCCAGCAGCTTGCCTACTGATAGGGGAGATACGCAGTATTTT
TRBJ1-2	TRBD1	TRBV6-5	NA	CASTTRQGGYTF	TGTGCCAGCACCACCAGACAGGGTGGCTACACCTTC
TRBJ1-1	NA	TRBV10-3	NA	CAITRDLMSNTEAFF	TGTGCCATCACCAGGGACCTAATGTCGAACACTGAAGCTTTCTTT
TRBJ2-1	TRBD1	TRBV5-1	NA	CASSSGQGGIWNEQFF	TGCGCCAGCAGCTCGGGACAGGGTGGGATCTGGAATGAGCAGTTCTTC
TRBJ1-5	NA	TRBV27	NA	CASSLAGQPQHF	TGTGCCAGCAGTTTAGCGGGGCAGCCCCAGCATTTT
TRBJ2-2	NA	TRBV27	NA	CASSPLSEWSAGELFF	TGTGCCAGCAGTCCCCTTTCCGAGTGGTCCGCCGGGGAGCTGTTTTTT
TRBJ1-4	NA	TRBV30	NA	CAWSDDEKMRLFF	TGTGCCTGGAGTGACGATGAGAAAATGCGACTGTTTTTT
TRBJ1-3	NA	TRBV19	NA	CASSITGALSGNTIYF	TGTGCCAGTAGTATTACGGGGGCTCTCTCTGGAAACACCATATATTTT
TRBJ2-6	NA	TRBV6-7	NA	CASSYPDMGYSGANVLTF	TGTGCCAGCAGTTACCCCGATATGGGATACTCTGGGGCCAACGTCCTGACTTTC
TRBJ2-7	NA	TRBV18	NA	CASSPPSVDEQYF	TGTGCCAGCTCCCCCCCCAGCGTCGACGAGCAGTACTTC
TRBJ2-1	TRBD1	TRBV5-1	NA	CASSSTGPSFYNEQFF	TGCGCCAGCAGCTCGACAGGGCCCTCTTTCTACAATGAGCAGTTCTTC
TRBJ2-7	TRBD1	TRBV5-1	once	CASSAGGRTSYEQYF	TGCGCCAGCAGCGCAGGGGGCAGGACCTCCTACGAGCAGTACTTC
TRBJ2-7	NA	TRBV7-6	NA	CASSFGGQGAAYEQYF	TGTGCCAGCAGCTTCGGGGGGCAGGGGGCCGCCTACGAGCAGTACTTC
TRBJ2-3	NA	TRBV30	NA	CAWSDLGGDTDTQYF	TGTGCCTGGTCAGACCTAGGAGGGGACACAGATACGCAGTATTTT
TRBJ1-1	NA	TRBV6-6	few	CASSYTESTEAFF	TGTGCCAGCAGTTACACGGAGTCCACTGAAGCTTTCTTT
TRBJ2-2	NA	TRBV27	NA	CAIFYLVSTNTGELFF	TGTGCCATTTTTTATCTGGTCAGTACGAACACCGGGGAGCTGTTTTTT